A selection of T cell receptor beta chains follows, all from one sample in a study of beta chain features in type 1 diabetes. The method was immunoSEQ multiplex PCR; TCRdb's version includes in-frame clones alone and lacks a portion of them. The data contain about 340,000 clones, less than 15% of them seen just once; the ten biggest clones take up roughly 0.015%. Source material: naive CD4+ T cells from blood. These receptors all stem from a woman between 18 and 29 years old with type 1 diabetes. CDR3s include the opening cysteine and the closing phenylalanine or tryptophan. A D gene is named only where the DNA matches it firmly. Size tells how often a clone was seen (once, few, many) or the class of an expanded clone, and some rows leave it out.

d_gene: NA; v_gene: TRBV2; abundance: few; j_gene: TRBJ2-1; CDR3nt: TGTGCCATTCTAGCGCCCCTACGACGTGAGCAGTTCTTC; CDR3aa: CAILAPLRREQFF
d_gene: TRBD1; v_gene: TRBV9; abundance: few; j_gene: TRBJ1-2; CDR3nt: TGTGCCAGCAGCGTAGGTCTCGGGACAGGCTATGGCTACACCTTC; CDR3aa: CASSVGLGTGYGYTF
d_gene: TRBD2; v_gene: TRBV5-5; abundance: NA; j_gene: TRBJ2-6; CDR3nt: TGTGCCAGCAGCCATGGCCGGGGGGCTGGGGCCAACGTCCTGACTTTC; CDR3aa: CASSHGRGAGANVLTF
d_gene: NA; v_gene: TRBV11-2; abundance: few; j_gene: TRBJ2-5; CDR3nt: TGTGCCAGCAACGGCCAGGGGGGACAAGAGACCCAGTACTTC; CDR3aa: CASNGQGGQETQYF
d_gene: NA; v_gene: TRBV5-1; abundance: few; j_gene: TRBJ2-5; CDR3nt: TGCGCCAGCAGCACCGACAGCCAAGAGACCCAGTACTTC; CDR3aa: CASSTDSQETQYF
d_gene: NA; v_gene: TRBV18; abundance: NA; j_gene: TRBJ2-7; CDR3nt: TGTGCCAGCTCACCATTGTCTCTCTCCTACGAGCAGTACTTC; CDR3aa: CASSPLSLSYEQYF
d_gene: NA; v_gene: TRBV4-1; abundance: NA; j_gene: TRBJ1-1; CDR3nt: TGCGCCAGCAGCCTTCGTCCTACAGGGTCAGATGAAGCTTTCTTT; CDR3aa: CASSLRPTGSDEAFF
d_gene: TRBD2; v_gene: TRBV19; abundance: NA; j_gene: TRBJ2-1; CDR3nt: TGTGCCAGTAGTGTAGGACTAGCGGGAGGGCCTTGGTTTGAGCAGTTCTTC; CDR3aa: CASSVGLAGGPWFEQFF
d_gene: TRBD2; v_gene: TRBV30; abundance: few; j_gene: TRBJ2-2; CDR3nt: TGTGCCTGGAGTCAAGGACTAGCGGGAAGGGGAACCGGGGAGCTGTTTTTT; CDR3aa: CAWSQGLAGRGTGELFF
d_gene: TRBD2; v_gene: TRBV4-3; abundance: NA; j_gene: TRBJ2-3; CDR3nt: TGCGCCAGCAGCCAAGACCGGCTAGCGGACACAGATACGCAGTATTTT; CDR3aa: CASSQDRLADTDTQYF
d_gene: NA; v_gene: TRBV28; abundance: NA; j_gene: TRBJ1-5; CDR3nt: TGTGCCAGCAGTCCTACAGGCCGCGGCGAGAGCAGTCAGCCCCAGCATTTT; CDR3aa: CASSPTGRGESSQPQHF
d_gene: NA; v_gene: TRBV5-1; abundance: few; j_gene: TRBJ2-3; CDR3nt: TGCGCCAGCAGCTTGGGAATGGTGGGAGGAACAGATACGCAGTATTTT; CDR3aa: CASSLGMVGGTDTQYF
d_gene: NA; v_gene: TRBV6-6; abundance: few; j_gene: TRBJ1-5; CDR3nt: TGTGCCAGCAGTTACGGCGGGAATAGCAATCAGCCCCAGCATTTT; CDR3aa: CASSYGGNSNQPQHF
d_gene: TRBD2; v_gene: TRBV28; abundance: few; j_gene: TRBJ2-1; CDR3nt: TGTGCCAGCAGCTCCGGGACTAGAACCGTCCGTGAGCAGTTCTTC; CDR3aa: CASSSGTRTVREQFF
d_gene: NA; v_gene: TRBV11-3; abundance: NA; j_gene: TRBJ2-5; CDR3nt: TGTGCCAGCAGCTTAGCAGGGGAGACCCAGTACTTC; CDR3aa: CASSLAGETQYF